This TCR beta chain was obtained from a study of blood T cell repertoires in COVID-19. About the research overall: Collection of acute and convalescent COVID-19 samples took place in the United States, Italy and Spain. PBMCs, B-cell-depleted T cells, or T cells provided the cDNA or gDNA that made up the material.

In the original workflow: Estimation of nucleated cell counts relied on the amplification of reference gene primers. TCRdb keeps only in-frame clones here, not all; method: immunoSEQ multiplex PCR. The DNA gave D and trimming, while V, J and clone size come from that table. The sample records some 160,000 clones, 80% to 85% being singletons. The CDR3 covers 16 residues. V shed 8 bases and J shed 6 bases, with 25 bases lying between them. Germline-derived CDR1 and CDR2 are MNHNY and SVGAGI (reference sequence). The V and J genes are TRBV6-6 and TRBJ1-2; D gene unclear. The source of this sequence is a man in his 70s with active or convalescent COVID-19. Sequenced sample: peripheral blood. The CDR3 nucleotides read TGTGCCAGCTTCCCCTCTTCGTCGGGGAGAGGAAATGGCTACACCTTC. It specifies CASFPSSSGRGNGYTF.